One sample yielded the 16 T cell receptor beta chains listed below, sequenced in a study of cytomegalovirus exposure and HLA in healthy donors. TCRdb's copy holds only in-frame clones and misses some; the assay was immunoSEQ multiplex PCR. The profile shows about 240,000 clones, approximately 84% of them singletons. Sequencing used PBMCs. Every receptor here comes from a woman in her 30s in good health and CMV-seropositive.

This clone was seen just once. The chain uses TRBV2 and TRBJ2-1, with 12 bases identical to TRBD2. The germline V gene encodes CDR1 SNHLY and CDR2 FYNNEI. There are 15 residues in the CDR3. The trim removed 6 bases at V and 8 bases at J, leaving 8 bases unmatched. The CDR3 nucleotides are TGTGCCAGCAGGAACTGGACTAGCGGGATCCATGAGCAGTTCTTC. Translating gives CASRNWTSGIHEQFF.

The chain uses TRBV27 and TRBJ2-7; D is ambiguous. Trimming stripped 3 bases from V and 4 bases from J, with 7 bases between. From germline, CDR1 is MNHEY and CDR2 SMNVEV (reference sequence). There are 12 residues in the CDR3. CDR3: CASSFLGYEQYF. CDR3 coding DNA: TGTGCCAGCAGTTTCCTCGGTTACGAGCAGTACTTC.

The chain couples TRBV6-1 to TRBJ2-3; 9 bases line up with TRBD2. The V gene's germline CDR1 is MNHNS and CDR2 SASEGT. The CDR3 has 13 amino acids. The V and J ends lost 8 bases and 8 bases, in that order; junction bases with no gene match: 8. In DNA form, the CDR3 reads TGTGCCAGCCATCTCCTGCGGGAGGGTACGCAGTATTTT. Encoded protein: CASHLLREGTQYF.

The J gene is TRBJ2-1, the V gene TRBV28; TRBD2 agrees at 7 bases. Germline V CDR1 and CDR2: MDHEN, SYDVKM. The CDR3 is 16 amino acids. Trimming took 1 base from V and 8 from J; bases not matched to a gene: 11. The CDR3: CASSLFYGLAEDEQFF. Written as DNA, the CDR3 is TGTGCCAGCAGTTTATTCTATGGTCTAGCGGAAGATGAGCAGTTCTTC.

This clone was seen a single time. This chain links TRBV21-1 with TRBJ2-7; the table calls TRBD1, which could not be checked here. TRBV21-1 is designated a pseudogene. CDR3 length: 20 amino acids. CDR3 in DNA: TGTGCCAGCAGCAAAAGAAGGGGGAGACAGGGGGCTCCGGGGGATACCGAGCAGTACTTC. This translates into CASSKRRGRQGAPGDTEQYF.

V is TRBV6-4 and J is TRBJ1-2; TRBD1 aligns across 10 bases. CDR1 MRHNA and CDR2 SNTAGT come from the germline V gene. The junction had 6 bases not matched to a gene; V was cut back by 3 bases and J by 2 bases. The CDR3 runs to 16 residues. CDR3 protein: CASSDGTGATNYGYTF. CDR3 sequence (DNA): TGTGCCAGCAGTGATGGGACAGGGGCAACAAACTATGGCTACACCTTC.

This chain joins TRBV4-1 and TRBJ2-1; D not resolved. The CDR3 covers 14 residues. Germline V gene data show CDR1 as MGHRA and CDR2 as YSYEKL. V was pared by 0 bases and J by 7 bases, with 10 bases between. CDR3 sequence reads: CASSQDGRLNEQFF. CDR3 bases: TGCGCCAGCAGCCAAGACGGTAGATTGAATGAGCAGTTCTTC.

The chain combines TRBV20-1 with TRBJ1-2; D perhaps matches TRBD1 (5 bases). CDR1 is DFQATT, CDR2 SNEGSKA, per germline (reference sequence). The CDR3 sequence is 11 residues long. The V and J ends lost 3 bases and 6 bases respectively, with 8 bases between them. The DNA of the CDR3 is TGCAGTGCTAGTACGGGGGATGGCTACACCTTC. It codes for CSASTGDGYTF.

J is TRBJ2-7 and V is TRBV27; D may be TRBD1 (5 bases). Germline-derived CDR1 and CDR2 are MNHEY and SMNVEV (reference sequence). V dropped 3 bases and J dropped 1 base, with 16 bases sitting between them. CDR3 length: 16 amino acids. For the CDR3, the DNA is TGTGCCAGCAGTTTCCGGCAGGGCGATTTTTCCTACGAGCAGTACTTC. It translates to CASSFRQGDFSYEQYF.

The gene calls are TRBV2 and TRBJ2-1; TRBD1 is a possible D gene (5 bases). V lost 7 bases to trimming and J lost 6 bases, with 13 bases between them. The CDR3 has 13 amino acids. Germline CDR1 and CDR2: SNHLY and FYNNEI. CDR3 DNA: TGTGCCAGCAACAGGTATCGAGCCAATGAGCAGTTCTTC. Its protein is CASNRYRANEQFF.

The CDR3 reads CASSLVSRTDVGELFF. DNA of the CDR3: TGTGCCAGCAGCTTAGTCTCTCGGACAGATGTCGGGGAGCTGTTTTTT. The J gene is TRBJ2-2, the V gene TRBV7-2, with D maybe TRBD1 (6 bases). The CDR3 is 16 residues long. Germline V gene data show CDR1 as SGHTA and CDR2 as FQGNSA. Between the trimmed V and J ends, which lost 1 base and 7 bases, there was a span of 16 bases.

CDR3 DNA sequence: TGTGCCACCAGCAGAGACCCTAATACTGAAGCTTTCTTT. Translation gives CATSRDPNTEAFF. The rearrangement links TRBV15 to TRBJ1-1; D is ambiguous. Germline V CDR1 and CDR2: LNHNV, YYDKDF (reference sequence). The CDR3 is made up of 13 amino acids. Trimming removed 0 bases from V and 5 bases from J, with 7 bases in between.

The chain carries TRBV28 and TRBJ2-7; D perhaps matches TRBD1 (6 bases). The CDR3 is 13 residues long. V dropped 6 bases and J dropped 4 bases, with 13 bases sitting between them. The V gene's germline CDR1 is MDHEN and CDR2 SYDVKM. The CDR3 here is CASRTGLGYEQYF. The CDR3 coding sequence is TGTGCCAGCAGGACAGGCTTAGGTTACGAGCAGTACTTC.

The gene calls are TRBV20-1 and TRBJ1-2; the D gene is possibly TRBD1 (6 bases). The CDR3 is 10 amino acids. Germline loops: CDR1 DFQATT, CDR2 SNEGSKA (reference sequence). CDR3 sequence reads: CSGTNYGYTF. As DNA, the CDR3 is TGCAGCGGGACAAACTATGGCTACACCTTC.

The chain joins TRBV19 to TRBJ1-1; D is ambiguous. Germline V CDR1 and CDR2: LNHDA, SQIVND (reference sequence). The ends were cut back, 4 bases at V and 3 bases at J, with 15 bases in the middle. This CDR3 region has 15 residues. The DNA of the CDR3 is TGTGCCAGTAGTAACGGTCGGAGGTCAGACACTGAAGCTTTCTTT. Protein: CASSNGRRSDTEAFF. Using reference TRBV19 and TRBJ1-1 for the parts outside the CDR3, the full variable domain is DGGITQSPKYLFRKEGQNVTLSCEQNLNHDAMYWYRQDPGQGLRLIYYSQIVNDFQKGDIAEGYSVSREKKESFPLTVTSAQKNPTAFYLCASSNGRRSDTEAFFGQGTRLTVV.

The gene calls are TRBV29-1 and TRBJ2-7; possibly TRBD1 for D (6 bases). Germline V gives CDR1 SQVTM, CDR2 ANQGSEA. This CDR3 is 11 amino acids long. The V end lost 6 bases, the J end lost 4 bases, and 10 bases lay between the germline ends. The CDR3 loop reads CSVAQGYEQYF. The CDR3 DNA reads TGCAGCGTCGCACAGGGTTACGAGCAGTACTTC.